This T cell receptor beta chain is drawn from a study of CD8 T cells in ankylosing spondylitis. General observations from the study: Blood from ankylosing spondylitis patients appeared to carry a characteristic eight-variant TCR beta motif.

The TCR beta libraries were generated through quantitative 5'-RACE incorporating molecular barcodes. TCRdb fed the 5' RACE reads into MiXCR, producing one record per CDR3 protein. The data show some 350,000 distinct CDR3 sequences, roughly 14% seen once. CDR3 length: 13 amino acids. Trimming removed 1 base from V and 4 bases from J, with 7 bases in between. Per the germline V gene, CDR1 is LGHNA and CDR2 is YNFKEQ. This clonotype turned up a few times. Its specificity is unknown. This clonotype was sampled from a male donor with ankylosing spondylitis or in good health (not recorded which). Sequencing was performed on blood, either unsorted or a sorted T cell fraction (not recorded which). The genes are TRBV4-2 and TRBJ1-2, with no clear D. The CDR3 spells CASSQGAGYGYTF. In nucleotides, the CDR3 is TGTGCCAGCAGCCAAGGGGCAGGCTATGGCTACACCTTC.